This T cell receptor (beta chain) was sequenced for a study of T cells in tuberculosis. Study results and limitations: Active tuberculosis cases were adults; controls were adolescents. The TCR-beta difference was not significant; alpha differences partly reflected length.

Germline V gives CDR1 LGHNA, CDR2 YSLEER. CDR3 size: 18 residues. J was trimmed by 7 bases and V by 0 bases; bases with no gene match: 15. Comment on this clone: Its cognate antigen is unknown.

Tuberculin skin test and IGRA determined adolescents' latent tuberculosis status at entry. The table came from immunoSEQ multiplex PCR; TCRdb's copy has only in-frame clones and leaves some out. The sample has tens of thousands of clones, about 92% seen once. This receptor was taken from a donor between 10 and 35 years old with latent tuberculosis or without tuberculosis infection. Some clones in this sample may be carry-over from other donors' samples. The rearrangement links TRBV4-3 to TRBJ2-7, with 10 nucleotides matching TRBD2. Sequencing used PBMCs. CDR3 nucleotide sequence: TGCGCCAGCAGCCAAGACGTTAGGGGAAGCGGGAGGGCGTGGGAGCAGTACTTC. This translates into CASSQDVRGSGRAWEQYF.